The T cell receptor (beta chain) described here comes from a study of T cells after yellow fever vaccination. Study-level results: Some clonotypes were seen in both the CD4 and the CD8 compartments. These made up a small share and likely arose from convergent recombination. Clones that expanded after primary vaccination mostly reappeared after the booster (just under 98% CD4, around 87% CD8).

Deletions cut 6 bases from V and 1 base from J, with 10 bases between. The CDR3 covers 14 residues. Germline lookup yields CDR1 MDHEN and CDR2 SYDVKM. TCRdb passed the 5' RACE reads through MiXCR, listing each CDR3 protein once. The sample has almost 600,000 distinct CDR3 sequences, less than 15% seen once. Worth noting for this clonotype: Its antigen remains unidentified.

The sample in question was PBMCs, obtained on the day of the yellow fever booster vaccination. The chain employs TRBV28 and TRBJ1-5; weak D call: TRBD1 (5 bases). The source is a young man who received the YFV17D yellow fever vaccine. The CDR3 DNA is TGTGCCAGCAGGTCGTGGGGGAGCAATCAGCCCCAGCATTTT. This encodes CASRSWGSNQPQHF.